The clone carrying this T cell receptor beta chain was detected a few times. Its antigen is unidentified. The library attached unique molecular identifiers to individual cDNA molecules. As handled by the study authors: From about 22,000 to 700,000 TCRs were found per sample, with a median of 95,638. Using its own MiXCR run on the RACE reads, TCRdb lists one record per CDR3 protein. Here the V and J calls rest on TCRdb's processing, not on the authors' analysis. The sample contains tens of thousands of distinct CDR3 sequences, over 6% of which appear only once. The CDR3 is made up of 13 amino acids. The ends lost 4 bases at V and 7 bases at J; junction bases unmatched: 6. The germline CDR1 and CDR2 sequences are GTSNPN and SVGIG (reference sequence). The data stem from a study of human T cells and chemical hapten exposure. Study information: Alopecia areata, totalis or universalis affected patients who were mostly female.

Notes on the study in general: Controls formed significantly fewer large CDR3 similarity clusters than expanded TCRs did.

Time point denoted: patch test 1, 2 weeks after DPC sensitization. Treatment defined: therapeutic diphenylcyclopropenone sensitization with weekly scalp DPC. The J gene is TRBJ1-4, the V gene TRBV30; 7 positions match TRBD1. This receptor was obtained from a woman aged 25 to 39 with alopecia areata. Some clones in this sample may be carry-over from other donors' samples. The sample in question was whole blood, obtained in connection with sensitization to the hapten diphenylcyclopropenone (DPC). The CDR3 bases are TGTGCCTGGAAAGGAGGGGGCAGTGAAAAACTGTTTTTT. Translated: CAWKGGGSEKLFF.